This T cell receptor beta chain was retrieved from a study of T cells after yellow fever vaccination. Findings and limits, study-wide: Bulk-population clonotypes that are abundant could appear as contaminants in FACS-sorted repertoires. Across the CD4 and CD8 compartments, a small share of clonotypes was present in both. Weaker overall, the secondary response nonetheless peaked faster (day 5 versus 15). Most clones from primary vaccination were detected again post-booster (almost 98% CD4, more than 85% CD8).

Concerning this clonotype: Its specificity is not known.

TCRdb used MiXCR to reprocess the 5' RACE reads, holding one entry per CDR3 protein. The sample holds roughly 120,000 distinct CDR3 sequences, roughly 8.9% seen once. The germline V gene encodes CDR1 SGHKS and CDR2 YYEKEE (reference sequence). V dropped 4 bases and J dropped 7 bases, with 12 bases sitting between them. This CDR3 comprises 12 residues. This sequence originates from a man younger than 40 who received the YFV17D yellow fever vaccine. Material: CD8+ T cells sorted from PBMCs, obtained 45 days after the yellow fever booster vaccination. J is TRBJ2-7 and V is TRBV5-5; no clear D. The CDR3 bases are TGTGCCAGCAGCCCCGTAGACGAAGAGCAGTACTTC. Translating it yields CASSPVDEEQYF.